The 7 T cell receptor beta chains below all came from one sample that was sequenced in a study of blood T cell repertoires in COVID-19 (dated by TCRdb to about 2020). Libraries were constructed by the immunoSEQ multiplex PCR assay. The clones in this table, taken by TCRdb from immuneACCESS, are in-frame only. Not every clone is retained; where verified, under half of the shortfall comes from an unresolved V gene, and the cause of the rest is unknown. The sample table lists fewer than 300,000 clones, 75% to 95% of them with a count of one. Jointly, the top ten make up 1% to 1.3% of the sample. The sample was PBMCs or T cells enriched from blood (not recorded which). These receptors came from a woman in her 30s who had recovered from COVID-19.

This clone was recorded only once. This sequence joins TRBV28 and TRBJ1-2; D is unclear. Germline CDR1 is MDHEN and CDR2 is SYDVKM. CDR3 size: 12 residues. The ends were cut back, 6 bases at V and 8 bases at J, with 13 bases in the middle. The DNA of the CDR3 is TGTGCCAGCAGGGTCAGCGTCTGGGGCTACACCTTC. Translation gives CASRVSVWGYTF.

V and J are TRBV5-1 and TRBJ1-1; D uncertain. Trimming removed 4 bases from V and 0 bases from J, with 7 bases in between. The V gene's germline CDR1 is SGHRS and CDR2 YFSETQ. The CDR3 extends over 13 amino acids. CDR3 sequence reads: CASSPLMNTEAFF. For the CDR3, the DNA is TGCGCCAGCAGCCCTCTTATGAACACTGAAGCTTTCTTT. Variable domain in full (rest from reference TRBV5-1 and TRBJ1-1): KAGVTQTPRYLIKTRGQQVTLSCSPISGHRSVSWYQQTPGQGLQFLFEYFSETQRNKGNFPGRFSGRQFSNSRSEMNVSTLELGDSALYLCASSPLMNTEAFFGQGTRLTVV.

The V and J genes are TRBV9 and TRBJ2-1, with unresolved D. With 3 bases removed from V and 7 bases from J, the gap between germline ends came to 20 bases. Germline loops: CDR1 SGDLS, CDR2 YYNGEE. The CDR3 has 16 residues. The chain's CDR3 is CASSADSHGFTNEQFF. CDR3 nucleotide sequence: TGTGCCAGCAGCGCAGACTCTCATGGGTTTACTAATGAGCAGTTCTTC. Drawing the rest from reference TRBV9 and TRBJ2-1, the complete variable domain is DSGVTQTPKHLITATGQRVTLRCSPRSGDLSVYWYQQSLDQGLQFLIQYYNGEERAKGNILERFSAQQFPDLHSELNLSSLELGDSALYFCASSADSHGFTNEQFFGPGTRLTVL.

This rearrangement joins TRBV7-2 to TRBJ1-2, with a tentative D call TRBD1 (5 bases). Germline CDR1 is SGHTA and CDR2 is FQGNSA. The length of the CDR3 is 14 residues. The ends were cut back, 2 bases at V and 3 bases at J, with 10 bases in the middle. The CDR3 spells CASSLTDIDYGYTF. The CDR3 DNA reads as TGTGCCAGCAGCTTAACGGACATCGACTATGGCTACACCTTC.

This chain uses TRBV28 with TRBJ1-5; D unresolved. Germline CDR1 MDHEN, CDR2 SYDVKM. CDR3 length: 14 amino acids. The ends were cut back, 8 bases at V and 4 bases at J, with 15 bases in the middle. CDR3 nucleotide sequence: TGTGCCAGCCGCTTGTGGGAGGGAAATCAGCCCCAGCATTTT. This translates into CASRLWEGNQPQHF. The whole variable domain, filled in from reference TRBV28 and TRBJ1-5, reads DVKVTQSSRYLVKRTGEKVFLECVQDMDHENMFWYRQDPGLGLRLIYFSYDVKMKEKGDIPEGYSVSREKKERFSLILESASTNQTSMYLCASRLWEGNQPQHFGDGTRLSIL.

This chain uses TRBV30 with TRBJ1-2; TRBD1 might be the D (6 bases). Germline V gene lookup returns CDR1 GTSNPN and CDR2 SVGIG (reference sequence). The CDR3 spans 13 residues. V lost 0 bases to trimming and J lost 6 bases, with 11 bases between them. The DNA of the CDR3 is TGTGCCTGGAGTGTACTAGGGGGACATGGCTACACCTTC. Translating gives CAWSVLGGHGYTF.

The genes are TRBV28 and TRBJ2-2; 7 nucleotides line up with TRBD2. V was clipped by 7 bases and J by 0 bases; unmatched bases: 14. There are 18 residues in the CDR3. Germline CDR1 and CDR2: MDHEN and SYDVKM. The CDR3 spells CASIFGTRLAANTGELFF. The CDR3 region has the DNA TGTGCCAGCATCTTCGGCACCCGACTAGCAGCGAACACCGGGGAGCTGTTTTTT.